These 19 T cell receptor beta chains came from one sample sequenced in a study of beta chain features in type 1 diabetes. No antigen has been identified for these receptors. Expressed TCRB transcripts got sequenced, as all isolated RNA was reverse transcribed. Assay: immunoSEQ multiplex PCR; the TCRdb copy retains only in-frame clones and omits some. In the table there are hundreds of thousands of clones, around 15% of which are singletons. General study findings and limits: Type 1 diabetes patients showed a moderate but significant shortening of TCRB CDR3s in all four CD4+ subsets.

Sequencing used naive CD4+ T cells from blood. These receptors all stem from a man younger than 30 with type 1 diabetes.

This clone was observed a handful of times. The chain has TRBV6-6 and TRBJ2-6; a weak D match, TRBD1 (5 bases). From germline, CDR1 is MNHNY and CDR2 SVGAGI (reference sequence). V lost 9 bases, J lost 0 bases, and 15 bases lay in between. The CDR3 has 16 residues. For the CDR3, the DNA is TGTGCCAGTTTTGACTGGGGCCCCTCTGGGGCCAACGTCCTGACTTTC. Its protein is CASFDWGPSGANVLTF.

This clone has a handful of counts. This chain connects TRBV14 to TRBJ1-1, with 9 nucleotides matching TRBD1. After removal of 4 bases from V and 11 bases from J, the junction contained 8 bases not matched to a gene. The CDR3 consists of 13 residues. From germline, CDR1 is SGHDN and CDR2 FVKESK. CDR3 coding DNA: TGTGCCAGCAGCCTCATTACAGGGACAGGGGCTTTCTTT. It is translated as CASSLITGTGAFF.

The chain is built from TRBV27 and TRBJ1-6; weak D call: TRBD1 (5 bases). Germline V CDR1 and CDR2: MNHEY, SMNVEV (reference sequence). The CDR3 sequence is 14 residues long. V shed 3 bases and J shed 10 bases, with 13 bases lying between them. The CDR3 here is CASSFRGVASPLHF. CDR3 DNA: TGTGCCAGCAGTTTTCGGGGCGTGGCATCACCCCTCCACTTT.

This clone was recorded a few times. The chain couples TRBV19 to TRBJ2-7; either TRBD1 or TRBD2 may fit D (5 bases each). The CDR3 consists of 14 residues. Germline CDR1 is LNHDA and CDR2 is SQIVND (reference sequence). V lost 8 bases and J 3 bases, leaving 17 bases between the germline ends. CDR3 amino acids: CASAPGTAFYEQYF. CDR3 DNA sequence: TGTGCCAGTGCCCCCGGGACGGCTTTCTACGAGCAGTACTTC.

V is TRBV30 and J is TRBJ1-1; unclear D gene. This CDR3 is 13 amino acids long. V was cut by 1 base and J by 3 bases, with 9 bases left in between. From germline, CDR1 is GTSNPN and CDR2 SVGIG (reference sequence). In nucleotides, the CDR3 is TGTGCCTGGAGTGCCGGGGAGTACACTGAAGCTTTCTTT. Its protein is CAWSAGEYTEAFF.

The gene calls are TRBV6-6 and TRBJ1-1, with D possibly being TRBD1 (5 bases). CDR3 length equals 14 residues. With 2 bases removed from V and 2 bases from J, the gap between germline ends came to 9 bases. From germline, CDR1 is MNHNY and CDR2 SVGAGI (reference sequence). As DNA, the CDR3 is TGTGCCAGCAGTTACGGCGACAGAAACACTGAAGCTTTCTTT. Its translation: CASSYGDRNTEAFF.

The rearrangement links TRBV2 to TRBJ1-2; D not certain. The CDR3 length is 13 residues. Germline assignment: CDR1 SNHLY and CDR2 FYNNEI. V lost 3 bases to trimming and J lost 4 bases, with 9 bases between them. The CDR3 sequence is CASSDAGSYGYTF. Written as DNA, the CDR3 is TGTGCCAGCAGTGATGCGGGGAGCTATGGCTACACCTTC. Filled out from reference TRBV2 and TRBJ1-2, the complete variable domain reads EPEVTQTPSHQVTQMGQEVILRCVPISNHLYFYWYRQILGQKVEFLVSFYNNEISEKSEIFDDQFSVERPDGSNFTLKIRSTKLEDSAMYFCASSDAGSYGYTFGSGTRLTVV.

This clone was seen many times. The chain is built from TRBV21-1 and TRBJ2-4; TRBD1, the D gene given by the table, was not confirmed from the DNA. TRBV21-1 represents a pseudogene. This CDR3 spans 15 amino acids. The chain's CDR3 is CASTETQGGKNIQYF. Written as DNA, the CDR3 is TGTGCCAGCACCGAAACACAGGGTGGCAAAAACATTCAGTACTTC.

This chain links TRBV28 with TRBJ2-7, with 9 bases lining up with TRBD1. With 6 bases clipped from V and 2 bases from J, the junction kept 5 bases outside the gene matches. Germline-derived CDR1 and CDR2 are MDHEN and SYDVKM. The CDR3 has 14 residues. The CDR3 sequence: CASSSDRGTYEQYF. Written as DNA, the CDR3 is TGTGCCAGCAGCTCGGACAGGGGTACCTACGAGCAGTACTTC.

The rearrangement links TRBV5-1 to TRBJ2-1, with TRBD1 matching 8 bases. The J segment lost 4 bases and the V segment lost 0 bases, leaving 3 bases of the junction unmatched. The CDR3 sequence is 15 residues long. Germline V gene sequence: CDR1 SGHRS, CDR2 YFSETQ. The CDR3 DNA sequence: TGCGCCAGCAGCTTGGTCAGGGGGCAGTACAATGAGCAGTTCTTC. This gives the protein CASSLVRGQYNEQFF.

This clone was counted a few times. This sequence joins TRBV6-5 and TRBJ2-7; 10 nucleotides line up with TRBD2. The CDR3 contains 15 residues. After removal of 3 bases from V and 1 base from J, the junction contained 3 bases not matched to a gene. Germline V lookup: CDR1 MNHEY, CDR2 SVGAGI. The CDR3 protein is CASSYLAGGSYEQYF. As DNA, the CDR3 is TGTGCCAGCAGTTATTTAGCGGGGGGATCCTACGAGCAGTACTTC.

The rearrangement links TRBV4-1 to TRBJ2-7; D unclear. The CDR3 covers 16 residues. CDR1 MGHRA and CDR2 YSYEKL come from the germline V gene. The germline V and J ends were trimmed by 0 bases and 0 bases, with 12 bases remaining between them. The CDR3 DNA sequence: TGCGCCAGCAGCCAAGATAGGCAGTTAACCTCCTACGAGCAGTACTTC. Amino acid sequence: CASSQDRQLTSYEQYF.

This clone was observed a handful of times. V is TRBV5-1 and J is TRBJ2-5; 7 positions match TRBD1. The V and J ends lost 4 bases and 0 bases, in that order; junction bases with no gene match: 3. The CDR3 spans 14 residues. Germline CDR1 reads SGHRS; CDR2 reads YFSETQ. The CDR3 region is CASSPTGYQETQYF. CDR3 nucleotides: TGCGCCAGCAGCCCGACAGGGTACCAAGAGACCCAGTACTTC.

The chain joins TRBV7-9 to TRBJ2-7; D gene uncertain. Trimming removed 6 bases at V and 1 base at J, with 7 bases between. CDR1 is SEHNR and CDR2 is FQNEAQ in the germline V gene (reference sequence). CDR3 length: 12 residues. CDR3 protein: CASRQISYEQYF. The CDR3 nucleotides are TGTGCCAGCAGACAGATTTCCTACGAGCAGTACTTC. The whole variable domain, filled in from reference TRBV7-9 and TRBJ2-7, reads DTGVSQNPRHKITKRGQNVTFRCDPISEHNRLYWYRQTLGQGPEFLTYFQNEAQLEKSRLLSDRFSAERPKGSFSTLEIQRTEQGDSAMYLCASRQISYEQYFGPGTRLTVT.

Only a few counts were recorded for this clone. The rearrangement joins TRBV27 to TRBJ2-7; tentatively, D is TRBD1 (6 bases). Between the trimmed V and J ends, which lost 6 bases and 2 bases, there was a span of 11 bases. The CDR3 spans 13 residues. Germline values: CDR1 MNHEY, CDR2 SMNVEV (reference sequence). CDR3 nucleotide sequence: TGTGCCAGCAGCGCGACAGGAACCTACGAGCAGTACTTC. It yields the protein CASSATGTYEQYF.

This clone was picked up a small number of times. CDR3 coding DNA: TGCGCCAGCAGCTTACGTGCCGTCGACGAGCAGTACTTC. As protein: CASSLRAVDEQYF. This sequence joins TRBV5-1 and TRBJ2-7; D gene uncertain. Germline V gene sequence: CDR1 SGHRS, CDR2 YFSETQ. V was cut by 2 bases and J by 5 bases, with 11 bases left in between. The CDR3 is made up of 13 amino acids.

A word on this clone: Other DNA sequences in this specimen translate into the identical CDR3. The chain uses TRBV20-1 and TRBJ2-3; unclear D gene. V lost 1 base and J 6 bases, leaving 5 bases between the germline ends. The CDR3 contains 11 residues. Per the germline V gene, CDR1 is DFQATT and CDR2 is SNEGSKA (reference sequence). CDR3 in DNA: TGCAGTGCTAGAGTAGGGGATACGCAGTATTTT. This translates into CSARVGDTQYF.

This clone was seen a handful of times. This chain uses TRBV6-5 with TRBJ1-5, with 8 bases fitting TRBD1. V dropped 2 bases and J dropped 5; count of bases not matched to a gene: 5. There are 15 residues in the CDR3. The germline CDR1 and CDR2 sequences are MNHEY and SVGAGI. As DNA, the CDR3 is TGTGCCAGCAGTTACCCCGGACAGGGCTATCAGCCCCAGCATTTT. This gives the protein CASSYPGQGYQPQHF.

This clone was picked up a small number of times. The genes are TRBV6-6 and TRBJ1-1; TRBD1 matches at 8 bases. V lost 6 bases to trimming and J lost 1 base; unmatched junction nucleotides: 4. From germline, CDR1 is MNHNY and CDR2 SVGAGI (reference sequence). CDR3 size: 14 residues. CDR3: CASRSGQGNTEAFF. CDR3 bases: TGTGCCAGCAGATCAGGACAGGGGAACACTGAAGCTTTCTTT.